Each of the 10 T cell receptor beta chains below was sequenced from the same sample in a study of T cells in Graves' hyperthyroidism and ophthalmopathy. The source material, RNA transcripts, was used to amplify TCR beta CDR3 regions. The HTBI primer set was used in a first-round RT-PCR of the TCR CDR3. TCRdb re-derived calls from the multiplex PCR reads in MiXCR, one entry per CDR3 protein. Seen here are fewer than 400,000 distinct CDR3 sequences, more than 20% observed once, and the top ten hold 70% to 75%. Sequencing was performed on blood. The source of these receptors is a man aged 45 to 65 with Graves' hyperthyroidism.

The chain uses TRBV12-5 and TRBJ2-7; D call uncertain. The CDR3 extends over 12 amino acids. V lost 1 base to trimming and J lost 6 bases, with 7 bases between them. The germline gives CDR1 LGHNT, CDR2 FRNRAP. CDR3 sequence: CASGLALVEQYF. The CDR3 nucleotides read TGTGCTAGTGGTTTGGCGTTGGTCGAGCAGTACTTC.

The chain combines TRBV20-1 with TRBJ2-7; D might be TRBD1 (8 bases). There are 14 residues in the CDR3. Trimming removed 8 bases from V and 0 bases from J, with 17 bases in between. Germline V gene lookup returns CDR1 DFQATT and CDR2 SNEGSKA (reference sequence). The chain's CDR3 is CSTLTGDYSYEQYF. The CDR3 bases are TGCAGTACCCTGACAGGGGACTACTCCTACGAGCAGTACTTC.

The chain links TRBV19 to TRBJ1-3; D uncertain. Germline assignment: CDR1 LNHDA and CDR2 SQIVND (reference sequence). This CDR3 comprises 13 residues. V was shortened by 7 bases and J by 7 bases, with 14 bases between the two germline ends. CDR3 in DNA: TGTGCCAGTACCATCGGTTTCCTCAACACCATATATTTT. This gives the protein CASTIGFLNTIYF.

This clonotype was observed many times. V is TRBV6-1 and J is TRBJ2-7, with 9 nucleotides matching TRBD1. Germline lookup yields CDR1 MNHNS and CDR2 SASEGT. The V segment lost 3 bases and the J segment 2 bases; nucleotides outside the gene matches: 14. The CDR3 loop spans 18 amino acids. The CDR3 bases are TGTGCCAGCAGTGAGGAGGCAGGGAGACAGGGGGACCCCTACGAGCAGTACTTC. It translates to CASSEEAGRQGDPYEQYF.

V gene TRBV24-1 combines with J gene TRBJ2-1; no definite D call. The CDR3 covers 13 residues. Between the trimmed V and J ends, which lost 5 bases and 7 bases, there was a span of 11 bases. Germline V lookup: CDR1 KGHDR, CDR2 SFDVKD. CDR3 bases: TGTGCCACCAGTGCCCGAGCGAGGAATGAGCAGTTCTTC. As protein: CATSARARNEQFF.

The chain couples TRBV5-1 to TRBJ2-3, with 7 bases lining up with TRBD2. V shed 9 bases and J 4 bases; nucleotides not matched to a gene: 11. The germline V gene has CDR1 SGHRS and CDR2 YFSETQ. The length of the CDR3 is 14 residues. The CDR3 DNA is TGCGCCACCACAAGCGGGAAGGCCGCAGATACGCAGTATTTT. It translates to CATTSGKAADTQYF. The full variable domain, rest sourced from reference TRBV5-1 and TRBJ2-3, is KAGVTQTPRYLIKTRGQQVTLSCSPISGHRSVSWYQQTPGQGLQFLFEYFSETQRNKGNFPGRFSGRQFSNSRSEMNVSTLELGDSALYLCATTSGKAADTQYFGPGTRLTVL.

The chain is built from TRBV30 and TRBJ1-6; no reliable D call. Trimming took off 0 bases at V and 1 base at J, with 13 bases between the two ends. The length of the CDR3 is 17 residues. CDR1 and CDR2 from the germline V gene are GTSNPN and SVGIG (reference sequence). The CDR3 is CAWSVATLSSYNSPLHF. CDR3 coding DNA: TGTGCCTGGAGTGTAGCAACACTCAGTTCCTATAATTCACCCCTCCACTTT.

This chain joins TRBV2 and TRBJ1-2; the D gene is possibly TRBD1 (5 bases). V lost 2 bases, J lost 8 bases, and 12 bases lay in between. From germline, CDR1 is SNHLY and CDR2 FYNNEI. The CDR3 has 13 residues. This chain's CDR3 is CASSENEWDGYTF. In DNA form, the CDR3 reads TGTGCCAGCAGTGAAAATGAGTGGGACGGCTACACCTTC.

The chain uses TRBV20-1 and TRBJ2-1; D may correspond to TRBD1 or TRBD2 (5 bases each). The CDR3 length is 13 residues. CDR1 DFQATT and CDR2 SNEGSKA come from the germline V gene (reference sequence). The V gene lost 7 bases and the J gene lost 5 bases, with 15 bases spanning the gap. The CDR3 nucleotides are TGCAGTGTCCCGGGACGGAGTCACAATGAGCAGTTCTTC. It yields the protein CSVPGRSHNEQFF.

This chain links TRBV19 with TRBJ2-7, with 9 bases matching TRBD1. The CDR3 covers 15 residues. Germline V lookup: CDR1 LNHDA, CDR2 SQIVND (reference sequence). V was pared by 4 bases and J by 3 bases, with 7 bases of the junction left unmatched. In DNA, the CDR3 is TGTGCCAGTAGTACGGGGGGACAGGGTCGCTACGAGCAGTACTTC. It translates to CASSTGGQGRYEQYF.